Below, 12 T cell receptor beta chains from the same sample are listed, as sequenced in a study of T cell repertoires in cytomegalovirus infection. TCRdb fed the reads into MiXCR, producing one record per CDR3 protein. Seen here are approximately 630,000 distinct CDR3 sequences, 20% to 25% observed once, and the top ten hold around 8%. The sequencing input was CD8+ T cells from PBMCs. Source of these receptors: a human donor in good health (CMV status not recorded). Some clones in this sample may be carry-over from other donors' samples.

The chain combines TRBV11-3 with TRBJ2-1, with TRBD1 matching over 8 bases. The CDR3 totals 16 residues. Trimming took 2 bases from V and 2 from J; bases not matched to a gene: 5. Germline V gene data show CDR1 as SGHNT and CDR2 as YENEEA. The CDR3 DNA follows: TGTGCCAGCAGCTTAAGGCAGGGGGCGGCCTACAATGAGCAGTTCTTC. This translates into CASSLRQGAAYNEQFF.

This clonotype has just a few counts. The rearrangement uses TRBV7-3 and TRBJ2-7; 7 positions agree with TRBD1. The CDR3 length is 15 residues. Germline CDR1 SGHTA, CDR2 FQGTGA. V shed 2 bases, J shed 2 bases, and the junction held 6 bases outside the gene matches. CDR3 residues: CASSLPRTGPYEQYV. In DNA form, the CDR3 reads TGTGCCAGCAGCTTACCCCGGACAGGCCCCTACGAGCAGTACGTC.

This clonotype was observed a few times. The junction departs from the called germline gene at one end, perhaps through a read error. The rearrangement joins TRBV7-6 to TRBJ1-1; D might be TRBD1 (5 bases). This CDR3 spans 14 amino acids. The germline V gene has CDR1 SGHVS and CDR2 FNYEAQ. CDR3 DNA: TGTACCAGCAGCGACACCGGGGCGAACACTGAAGCTTTCTTT. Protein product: CTSSDTGANTEAFF. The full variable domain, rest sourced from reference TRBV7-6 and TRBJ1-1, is GAGVSQSPRYKVTKRGQDVALRCDPISGHVSLYWYRQALGQGPEFLTYFNYEAQQDKSGLPNDRFSAERPEGSISTLTIQRTEQRDSAMYRCTSSDTGANTEAFFGQGTRLTVV.

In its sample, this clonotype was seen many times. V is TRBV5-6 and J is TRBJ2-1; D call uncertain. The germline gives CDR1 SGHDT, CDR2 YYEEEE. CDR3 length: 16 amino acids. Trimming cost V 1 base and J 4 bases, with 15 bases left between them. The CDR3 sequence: CASSLSPETFYNEQFF. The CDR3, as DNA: TGTGCCAGCAGCTTGAGTCCCGAGACATTTTACAATGAGCAGTTCTTC.

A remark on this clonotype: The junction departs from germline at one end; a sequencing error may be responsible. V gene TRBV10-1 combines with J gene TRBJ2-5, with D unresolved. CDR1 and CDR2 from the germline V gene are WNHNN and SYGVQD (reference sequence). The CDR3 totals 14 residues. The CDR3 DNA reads TGCGCCAGCTGTGACCCGGGCGTTCAAGAGACCCAGTACTTC. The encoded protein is CASCDPGVQETQYF.

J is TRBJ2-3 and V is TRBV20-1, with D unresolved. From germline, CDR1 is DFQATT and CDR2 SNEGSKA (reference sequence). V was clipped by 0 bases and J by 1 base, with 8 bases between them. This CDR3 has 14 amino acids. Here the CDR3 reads CSARDDSGTDTQYF. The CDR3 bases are TGCAGTGCTAGAGACGATAGTGGCACAGATACGCAGTATTTT.

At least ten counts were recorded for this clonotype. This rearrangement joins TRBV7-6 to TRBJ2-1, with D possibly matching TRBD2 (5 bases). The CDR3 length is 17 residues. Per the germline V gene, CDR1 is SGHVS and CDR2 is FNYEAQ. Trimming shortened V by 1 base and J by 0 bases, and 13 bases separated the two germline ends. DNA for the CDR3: TGTGCCAGCAGCTTAGAATGGCCGGGGAGCTCCTACAATGAGCAGTTCTTC. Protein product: CASSLEWPGSSYNEQFF.

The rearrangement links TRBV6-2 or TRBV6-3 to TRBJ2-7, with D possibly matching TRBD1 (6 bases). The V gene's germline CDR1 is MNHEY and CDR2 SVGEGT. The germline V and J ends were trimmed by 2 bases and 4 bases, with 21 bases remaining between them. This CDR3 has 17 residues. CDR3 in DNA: TGTGCCAGCAGTTACAAGGGAAGACAGGTCCTTATTTACGAGCAGTACGTC. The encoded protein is CASSYKGRQVLIYEQYV.

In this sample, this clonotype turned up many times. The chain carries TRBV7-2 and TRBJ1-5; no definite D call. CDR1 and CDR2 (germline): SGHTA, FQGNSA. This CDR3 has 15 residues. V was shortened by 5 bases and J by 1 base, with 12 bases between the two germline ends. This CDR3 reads CASSPPYGSNQPQHF. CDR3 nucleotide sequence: TGTGCCAGCAGCCCCCCATACGGCAGCAATCAGCCCCAGCATTTT.

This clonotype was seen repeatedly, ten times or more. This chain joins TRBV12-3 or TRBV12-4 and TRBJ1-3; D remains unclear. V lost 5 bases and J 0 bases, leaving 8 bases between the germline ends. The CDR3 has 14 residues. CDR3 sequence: CASSRVSSGNTIYF. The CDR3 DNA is TGTGCCAGCAGTCGGGTCAGCTCTGGAAACACCATATATTTT.

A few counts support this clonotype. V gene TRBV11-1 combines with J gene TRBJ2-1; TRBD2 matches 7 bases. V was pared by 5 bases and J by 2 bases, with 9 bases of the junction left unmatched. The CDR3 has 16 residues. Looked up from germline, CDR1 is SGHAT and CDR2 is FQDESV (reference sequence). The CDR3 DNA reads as TGTGCCAGCAGCCCTCTCCGACTAGCTCCCTACAATGAGCAGTTCTTC. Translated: CASSPLRLAPYNEQFF.

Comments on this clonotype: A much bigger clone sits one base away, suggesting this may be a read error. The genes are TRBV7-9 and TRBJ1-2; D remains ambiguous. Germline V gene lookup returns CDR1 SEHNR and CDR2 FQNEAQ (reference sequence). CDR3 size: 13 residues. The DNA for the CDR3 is TGTGTCAGCAGCAAACCTAAATCCTATGGCTACACCTTC. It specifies CVSSKPKSYGYTF.